The T cell receptor (beta chain) under discussion was sequenced for a study of shared clonotypes between healthy human individuals. Sequencing used immunoSEQ multiplex PCR; TCRdb keeps in-frame clones, though not all of them. This table holds roughly 2,000,000 clones, about 95% found once. This CDR3 is built from 17 residues. V was clipped by 3 bases and J by 3 bases, with 21 bases between them. Germline CDR1 and CDR2: SEHNR and FQNEAQ (reference sequence). Selected positively for CCR7 and CD45RO-negative, naive CD8 cells excluded terminally differentiated effector memory CD45RA+ cells. Specimen: naive CD8+ T cells sorted from blood. The receptor was isolated from a man aged 18 to 30 in good health. The gene calls are TRBV7-9 and TRBJ2-7; D is possibly TRBD1 (6 bases). The CDR3 is CASSFAPIGDTLYEQYF. The CDR3, as DNA: TGTGCCAGCAGCTTTGCCCCAATCGGGGACACCCTCTACGAGCAGTACTTC.